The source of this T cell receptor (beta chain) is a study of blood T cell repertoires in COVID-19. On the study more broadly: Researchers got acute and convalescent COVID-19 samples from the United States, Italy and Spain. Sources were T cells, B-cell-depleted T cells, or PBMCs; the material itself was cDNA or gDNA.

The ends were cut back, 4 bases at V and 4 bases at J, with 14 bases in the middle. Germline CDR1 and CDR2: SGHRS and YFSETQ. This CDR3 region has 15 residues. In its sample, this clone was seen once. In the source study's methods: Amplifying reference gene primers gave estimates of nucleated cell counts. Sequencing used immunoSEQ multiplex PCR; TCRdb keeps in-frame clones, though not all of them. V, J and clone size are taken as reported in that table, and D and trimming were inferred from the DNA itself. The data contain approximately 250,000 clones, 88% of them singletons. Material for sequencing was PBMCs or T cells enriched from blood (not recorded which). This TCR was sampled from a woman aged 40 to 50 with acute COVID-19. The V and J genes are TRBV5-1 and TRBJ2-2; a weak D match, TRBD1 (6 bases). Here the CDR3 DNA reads TGCGCCAGCAGCCTGACAGGCCCGGGCACCGGGGAGCTGTTTTTT. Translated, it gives CASSLTGPGTGELFF. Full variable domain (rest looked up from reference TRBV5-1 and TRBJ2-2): KAGVTQTPRYLIKTRGQQVTLSCSPISGHRSVSWYQQTPGQGLQFLFEYFSETQRNKGNFPGRFSGRQFSNSRSEMNVSTLELGDSALYLCASSLTGPGTGELFFGEGSRLTVL.